This T cell receptor (beta chain) was found in a study of regulatory T cells in long-lasting Graves disease. Library construction for TCR beta used iRepertoire HTBI primers and Arm-PCR of CDR3 regions. TCRdb re-analysed the multiplex PCR reads in MiXCR, keeping a single row per CDR3 protein. The sample carries approximately 440,000 distinct CDR3 sequences, 16% recorded once. Time point denoted: newly diagnosed GD, antithyroid drugs for less than 3 months. With RNA extracted from PBMCs as input, the TCR library was made. CDR1 SNHLY and CDR2 FYNNEI come from the germline V gene. The CDR3 extends over 14 amino acids. As regards this clonotype: As yet, its antigen is unknown. This may arise from a read error, as a much more abundant clone is one base away.

Study results and limitations: Lower TCR diversity characterized persistent Graves' patients relative to newly diagnosed patients. Preferential use of TRBV28, TRBJ1-2 and TRBJ2-5 was seen in persistent disease.

The same sample was also used in a study of T cells in Graves' hyperthyroidism and ophthalmopathy. That work adds: Exclusion of patients followed from uncontrolled infection, other autoimmune disease, pregnancy or lactation.

This chain joins TRBV2 and TRBJ2-2; D ambiguous. This TCR was sampled from a man between 35 and 55 years old with Graves disease. The sample was peripheral blood mononuclear cells (PBMCs), taken at new diagnosis, from a patient treated with antithyroid drugs. The CDR3 is CAGSNTPGSGELFF. The CDR3 DNA reads as TGTGCCGGCAGTAATACCCCCGGGTCCGGGGAGCTGTTTTTT.